This T cell receptor (beta chain) was observed in a study of blood T cell repertoires in COVID-19. Study-wide background: The United States, Italy and Spain were the sources of the acute and convalescent COVID-19 samples. The analysed material was cDNA or gDNA that came from T cells, B-cell-depleted T cells, or PBMCs.

All exposed participants met a person with COVID-19 within 2 weeks before entering the study. This clone was seen a handful of times. This specimen includes other DNA sequences encoding the same CDR3. The CDR3 loop spans 12 amino acids. The J segment lost 7 bases and the V segment lost 4 bases, leaving 4 bases of the junction unmatched. Germline CDR1 SQVTM, CDR2 ANQGSEA. Method: immunoSEQ multiplex PCR; TCRdb's copy keeps in-frame clones and lacks some. The table shows approximately 300,000 clones, with roughly 85% occurring only once. The sequence derives from a woman in her twenties or thirties who had been exposed to COVID-19. The material sequenced was PBMCs or T cells enriched from blood (not recorded which). The rearrangement links TRBV29-1 to TRBJ2-1; 7 bases fit TRBD1. The CDR3 nucleotides read TGCAGCGTTGGACAGGGCGGGAATGAGCAGTTCTTC. It translates to CSVGQGGNEQFF.